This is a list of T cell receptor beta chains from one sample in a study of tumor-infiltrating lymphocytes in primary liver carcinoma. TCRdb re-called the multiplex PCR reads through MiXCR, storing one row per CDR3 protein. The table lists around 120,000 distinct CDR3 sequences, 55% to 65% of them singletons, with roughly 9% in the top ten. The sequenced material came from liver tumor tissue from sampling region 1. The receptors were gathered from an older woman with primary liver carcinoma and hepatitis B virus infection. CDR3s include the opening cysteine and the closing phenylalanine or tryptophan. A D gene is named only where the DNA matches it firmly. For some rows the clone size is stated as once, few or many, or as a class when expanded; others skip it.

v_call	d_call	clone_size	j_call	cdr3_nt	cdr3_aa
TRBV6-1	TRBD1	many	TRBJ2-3	TGTGCCAGCAGTGACGGAGACAGGGTCACAGATACGCAGTATTTT	CASSDGDRVTDTQYF
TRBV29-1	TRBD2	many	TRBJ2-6	TGCAGCGTTAGCAGGACTAGCGGGAGAAGTGGGGCCAACGTCCTGACTTTC	CSVSRTSGRSGANVLTF
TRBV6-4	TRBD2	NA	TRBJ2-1	TGTGCCAGCAGTGACTCTGGCGGGGGGATGGATGAGCAGTTCTTC	CASSDSGGGMDEQFF
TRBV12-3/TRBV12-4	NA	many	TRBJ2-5	TGTGCCAGCAGTAGGGACTTCGGCCGAGAGACCCAGTACTTC	CASSRDFGRETQYF
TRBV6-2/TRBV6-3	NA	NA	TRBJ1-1	TGTGCCAGCAGCCTCAATGGGCTGACTGGAGCTTTCTTT	CASSLNGLTGAFF
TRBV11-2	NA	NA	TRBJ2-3	TGTGCCAGAAGCTCAGTCGGTGCTAGCACAGATACGCAGTATTTT	CARSSVGASTDTQYF
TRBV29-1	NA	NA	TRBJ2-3	TGCAGCGTTGTGTCGGCCGTCACAGATATGCAGTATTTT	CSVVSAVTDMQYF
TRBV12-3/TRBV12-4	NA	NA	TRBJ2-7	TGTGCCAGCAGTAAAGGAATCAGGCCACCCTACGAGCAGTACTTC	CASSKGIRPPYEQYF
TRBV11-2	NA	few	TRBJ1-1	TGTACCAGCAGCTTAGATCCGTCGGTGAACGCTGAAGCTTTCTTT	CTSSLDPSVNAEAFF
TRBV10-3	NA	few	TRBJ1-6	TGCGCCGCCGGACCCCGAGAGGGAATTGGTTCACCCCTCCACTTT	CAAGPREGIGSPLHF
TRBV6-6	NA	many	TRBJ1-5	TGTGCCAGCAGTTACTTGGGGGTTCAGCAGCCCCAGCATTTT	CASSYLGVQQPQHF
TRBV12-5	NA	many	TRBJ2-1	TGTGCTAGTGGTTTGCCAAGGGGGAGGGCCGTTAATGAGCAGTTCTTC	CASGLPRGRAVNEQFF
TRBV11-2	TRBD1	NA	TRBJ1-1	TGTGCCAGCAGCTGGGACAGGGGAAGCACTGAATCTTTCTTT	CASSWDRGSTESFF
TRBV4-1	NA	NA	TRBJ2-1	TGCGCCAGCAGGCGTCCGGGGGAAGGGCTTTTCTTC	CASRRPGEGLFF
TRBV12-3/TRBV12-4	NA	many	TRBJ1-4	TGTGCCAGCAGTACGACAGGCAGTAATGAAAAACTGTTTTTT	CASSTTGSNEKLFF
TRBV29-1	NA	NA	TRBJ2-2	TGCTGCGCACCAGAACATACCGGGGAGCTGTTTTTT	CCAPEHTGELFF
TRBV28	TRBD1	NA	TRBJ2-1	TGTGCTAGCAGCACTCCCGGGACAGATAATGAGCAGTTCTTC	CASSTPGTDNEQFF
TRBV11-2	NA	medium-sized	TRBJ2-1	TGTGCCAGCAGCTTAACCCCGACAACGTTCTTCAACGATGAGCAGTTCTTC	CASSLTPTTFFNDEQFF
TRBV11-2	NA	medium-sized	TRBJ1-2	TGTGCCAGCAGCCAAGTCCTGGGGGAAAGGGATGGCTACACCTTC	CASSQVLGERDGYTF
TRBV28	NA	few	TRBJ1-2	TGTGCCAGCACCACCTCCAGGGTAGGCTATGGCTACACCTTC	CASTTSRVGYGYTF
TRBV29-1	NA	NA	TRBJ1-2	TGCAGGGTTGACGGCGAGAGCGGCTATGGCTACACCTTC	CRVDGESGYGYTF
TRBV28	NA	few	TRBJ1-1	TGTGCCAGCAGTTTACCGTTCCTCCCGGGCCCCAAGCGTACTGAAGCTTTCTTT	CASSLPFLPGPKRTEAFF
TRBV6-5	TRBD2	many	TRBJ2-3	TGTGCCAGCAGTTACCAGCCTGGACTAGCGGGAGCCGTAGATACGCAGTATTTT	CASSYQPGLAGAVDTQYF